These 10 T cell receptor beta chains originate from one sample sequenced in a study of blood T cell repertoires in COVID-19. Sequencing used immunoSEQ multiplex PCR; TCRdb keeps in-frame clones, though not all of them. Of under 20,000 clones listed, about 88% are singletons. Sequencing was carried out using peripheral blood. The source is a man aged 55-75 years with active COVID-19.

This chain connects TRBV28 to TRBJ1-5, with D perhaps TRBD1 (5 bases). The length of the CDR3 is 15 residues. The germline V gene has CDR1 MDHEN and CDR2 SYDVKM. Trimming took 1 base from V and 0 from J, leaving 7 bases between them. CDR3 bases: TGTGCCAGCAGTTTATTTGGGGCTAGCAATCAGCCCCAGCATTTT. This encodes CASSLFGASNQPQHF.

The chain couples TRBV19 to TRBJ2-5, with TRBD2 as a possible D gene (5 bases). Between the trimmed V and J ends, which lost 6 bases and 5 bases, there was a span of 10 bases. The CDR3 is 12 amino acids. The V gene's germline CDR1 is LNHDA and CDR2 SQIVND (reference sequence). The CDR3 region has the DNA TGTGCCAGTAGGCAGGCGGGCGAGACCCAGTACTTC. Protein product: CASRQAGETQYF.

This chain uses TRBV5-1 with TRBJ1-2, with 7 bases that match TRBD1. After removal of 0 bases from V and 8 bases from J, the junction contained 4 bases not matched to a gene. Germline CDR1 reads SGHRS; CDR2 reads YFSETQ. The CDR3 totals 13 residues. CDR3 sequence: CASSLEGAGGYTF. CDR3 sequence (DNA): TGCGCCAGCAGCTTGGAGGGGGCGGGAGGCTACACCTTC. Filled out from reference TRBV5-1 and TRBJ1-2, the complete variable domain reads KAGVTQTPRYLIKTRGQQVTLSCSPISGHRSVSWYQQTPGQGLQFLFEYFSETQRNKGNFPGRFSGRQFSNSRSEMNVSTLELGDSALYLCASSLEGAGGYTFGSGTRLTVV.

This sequence joins TRBV9 and TRBJ2-1, with TRBD2 matching over 13 bases. Germline V lookup: CDR1 SGDLS, CDR2 YYNGEE. Trimming at V came to 2 bases and at J to 7 bases, leaving 9 bases not matched to a gene. The CDR3 is 17 amino acids. This CDR3 reads CASSVGLAGARGNEQFF. The CDR3 nucleotides are TGTGCCAGCAGCGTCGGACTAGCGGGAGCCCGAGGGAATGAGCAGTTCTTC.

The chain uses TRBV29-1 and TRBJ1-1; D is possibly TRBD1 (6 bases). V shed 4 bases and J shed 0 bases, with 9 bases lying between them. The CDR3 is 13 residues long. Per the germline V gene, CDR1 is SQVTM and CDR2 is ANQGSEA. CDR3 bases: TGCAGCGTTGGACAGGATATGAACACTGAAGCTTTCTTT. Residues: CSVGQDMNTEAFF.

This rearrangement joins TRBV11-3 to TRBJ2-1; a possible D gene is TRBD2 (6 bases). V was pared by 1 base and J by 0 bases, with 7 bases between. The CDR3 spans 15 residues. Germline lookup yields CDR1 SGHNT and CDR2 YENEEA. CDR3 DNA: TGTGCCAGCAGCTTAGGGACTAACTCCTACAATGAGCAGTTCTTC. Amino acids: CASSLGTNSYNEQFF.

The rearrangement links TRBV4-1 to TRBJ2-6, with D perhaps TRBD1 (6 bases). Germline V gene sequence: CDR1 MGHRA, CDR2 YSYEKL. V was pared by 0 bases and J by 0 bases, with 12 bases between. The CDR3 sequence is 18 residues long. CDR3 in amino acids: CASSQEGQLPSGANVLTF. The CDR3 bases are TGCGCCAGCAGCCAAGAAGGACAGTTACCCTCTGGGGCCAACGTCCTGACTTTC.

V and J are TRBV25-1 and TRBJ1-1; 7 nucleotides line up with TRBD1. From germline, CDR1 is MGHDK and CDR2 SYGVNS. CDR3 length: 15 amino acids. J lost 0 bases, V lost 6 bases, and 7 bases had no gene match. DNA for the CDR3: TGTGCCAGCAGAGCATTTAGGGGGCTGAACACTGAAGCTTTCTTT. It specifies CASRAFRGLNTEAFF.

Only a few counts were recorded for this clone. This chain uses TRBV4-2 with TRBJ1-3, with TRBD1 matching over 8 bases. V lost 2 bases, J lost 4 bases, and 7 bases stayed unmatched. From germline, CDR1 is LGHNA and CDR2 YNFKEQ. This CDR3 region has 16 residues. The chain's CDR3 is CASSQNGQGPGNTIYF. Here the CDR3 DNA reads TGTGCCAGCAGCCAAAATGGACAGGGCCCAGGAAACACCATATATTTT.

The rearrangement uses TRBV6-6 and TRBJ2-1, with no clear D. The length of the CDR3 is 17 residues. Trimming removed 5 bases at V and 4 bases at J, with 21 bases between. Germline V gene lookup returns CDR1 MNHNY and CDR2 SVGAGI (reference sequence). The CDR3 spells CASSPLGARSRYNEQFF. The CDR3 nucleotides read TGTGCCAGCAGTCCGCTAGGAGCGCGATCCCGATACAATGAGCAGTTCTTC.